These 6 T cell receptor beta chains share one sample of origin, sequenced in a study of T cell repertoires and HLA-DP antigens. The antigens these receptors bind are not known. Assay: immunoSEQ multiplex PCR; the TCRdb copy retains only in-frame clones and omits some. This table holds more than 90,000 clones, roughly 92% found once. Sequenced sample: CD4+ T cells from PBMCs. These receptors were obtained from a woman between 18 and 29 years old in good health and CMV-seronegative.

This chain links TRBV19 with TRBJ1-4, with 9 bases aligning to TRBD1. The CDR3 length is 15 residues. Trimming took 4 bases from V and 8 from J; bases not matched to a gene: 8. Germline values: CDR1 LNHDA, CDR2 SQIVND (reference sequence). Written as DNA, the CDR3 is TGTGCCAGTAGTAACCTGGGACAGGGATACGAAAAACTGTTTTTT. Translated: CASSNLGQGYEKLFF.

CDR3 DNA: TGTGCCAGCGCCGCAAAAGGGACAATAAACATTCAGTACTTC. This gives the protein CASAAKGTINIQYF. The chain links TRBV27 to TRBJ2-4; possibly TRBD1 for D (6 bases). Germline lookup yields CDR1 MNHEY and CDR2 SMNVEV (reference sequence). The V gene lost 8 bases and the J gene lost 6 bases, with 17 bases spanning the gap. The CDR3 contains 14 residues.

This chain uses TRBV10-1 with TRBJ2-3; 7 bases are a match to TRBD1. The J segment lost 1 base and the V segment lost 4 bases, leaving 14 bases of the junction unmatched. CDR3 length: 18 amino acids. Germline CDR1 reads WNHNN; CDR2 reads SYGVQD (reference sequence). The CDR3 is CASSAPRDREGGTDTQYF. The CDR3 region has the DNA TGCGCCAGCAGTGCGCCCCGGGACAGAGAGGGTGGCACAGATACGCAGTATTTT.

This chain uses TRBV5-1 with TRBJ2-2; 7 bases line up with TRBD2. The V gene end was trimmed by 6 bases and the J gene end by 1 base; junction bases not matched to a gene: 6. CDR1 and CDR2 (germline): SGHRS, YFSETQ. This CDR3 region has 15 residues. The chain's CDR3 is CASKVGGMNTGELFF. As DNA, the CDR3 is TGCGCCAGCAAGGTGGGAGGGATGAACACCGGGGAGCTGTTTTTT.

The genes are TRBV6-5 and TRBJ1-1; D might be TRBD1 (5 bases). The V end was cut by 7 bases, the J end by 7 bases, with 7 bases between. CDR3 length: 10 residues. Germline V gene sequence: CDR1 MNHEY, CDR2 SVGAGI. For the CDR3, the DNA is TGTGCCAGCACGACAGATGAAGCTTTCTTT. As protein: CASTTDEAFF.

The gene calls are TRBV9 and TRBJ1-4; D gene unclear. Trimming pared 0 bases from V and 4 bases from J, leaving 10 bases between. The V gene's germline CDR1 is SGDLS and CDR2 YYNGEE. The CDR3 contains 15 residues. The CDR3 reads CASSVGSPVNEKLFF. DNA for the CDR3: TGTGCCAGCAGCGTAGGTTCCCCCGTTAATGAAAAACTGTTTTTT.